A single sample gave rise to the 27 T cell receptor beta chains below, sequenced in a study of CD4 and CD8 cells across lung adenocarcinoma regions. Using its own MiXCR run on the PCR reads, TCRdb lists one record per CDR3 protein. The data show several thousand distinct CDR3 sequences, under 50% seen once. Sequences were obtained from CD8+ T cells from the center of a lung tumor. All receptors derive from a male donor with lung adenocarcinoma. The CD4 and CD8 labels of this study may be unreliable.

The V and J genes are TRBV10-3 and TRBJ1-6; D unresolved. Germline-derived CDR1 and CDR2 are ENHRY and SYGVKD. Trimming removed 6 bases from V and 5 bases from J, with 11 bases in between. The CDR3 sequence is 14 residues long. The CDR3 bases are TGTGCCATCAGGGAGACATATGATAATTCACCCCTCCACTTT. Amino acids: CAIRETYDNSPLHF.

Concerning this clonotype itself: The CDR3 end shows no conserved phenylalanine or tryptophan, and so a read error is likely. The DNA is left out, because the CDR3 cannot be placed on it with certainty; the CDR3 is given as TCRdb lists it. The CDR3 region is CMSVLASPHGWATSQGRNTAACIQ. The J gene is TRBJ2-5, the V gene TRBV7-5; the D call of TRBD2 is as the table states it, not checked on the DNA. TRBV7-5 is an annotated pseudogene. Both ends counted, the CDR3 spans 24 residues.

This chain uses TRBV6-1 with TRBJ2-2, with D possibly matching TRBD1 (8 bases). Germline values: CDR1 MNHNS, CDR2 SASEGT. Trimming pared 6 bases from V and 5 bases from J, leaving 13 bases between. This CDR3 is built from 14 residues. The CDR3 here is CASSTGGDTGELFF. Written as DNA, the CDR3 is TGTGCCAGCAGCACAGGGGGGGATACCGGGGAGCTGTTTTTT.

The CDR3 protein is CAWRRHGFGGYSYEQYF. CDR3 coding DNA: TGTGCCTGGAGGCGCCACGGCTTCGGGGGATACTCCTACGAGCAGTACTTC. The J gene is TRBJ2-7, the V gene TRBV30, with D maybe TRBD2 (6 bases). V was cut by 3 bases and J by 0 bases, with 21 bases left in between. The CDR3 sequence is 17 residues long. Germline V gives CDR1 GTSNPN, CDR2 SVGIG (reference sequence). The full variable domain, in which reference TRBV30 and TRBJ2-7 provide the parts outside the CDR3, is SQTIHQWPATLVQPVGSPLSLECTVEGTSNPNLYWYRQAAGRGLQLLFYSVGIGQISSEVPQNLSASRPQDRQFILSSKKLLLSDSGFYLCAWRRHGFGGYSYEQYFGPGTRLTVT.

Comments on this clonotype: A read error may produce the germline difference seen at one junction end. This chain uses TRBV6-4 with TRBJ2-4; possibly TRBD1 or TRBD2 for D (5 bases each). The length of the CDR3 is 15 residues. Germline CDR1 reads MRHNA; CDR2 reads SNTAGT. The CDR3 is CASSEGVRGKNIQYF. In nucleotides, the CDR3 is TGTGCCAGCAGTGAGGGGGTGCGAGGCAAAAATATTCAGTACTTC.

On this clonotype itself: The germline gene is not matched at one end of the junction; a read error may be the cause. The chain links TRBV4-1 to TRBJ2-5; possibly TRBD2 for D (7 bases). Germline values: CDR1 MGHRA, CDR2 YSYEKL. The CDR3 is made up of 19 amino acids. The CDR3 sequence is CASSQVGGGGGRDQEIQYF. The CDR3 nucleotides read TGCGCCAGCAGCCAAGTAGGGGGGGGGGGGGGTAGGGACCAAGAGATCCAGTACTTC.

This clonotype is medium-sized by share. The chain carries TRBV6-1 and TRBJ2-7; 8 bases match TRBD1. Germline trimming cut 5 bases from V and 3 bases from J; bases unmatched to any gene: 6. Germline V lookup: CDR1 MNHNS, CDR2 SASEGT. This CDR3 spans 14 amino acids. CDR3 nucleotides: TGTGCCAGCAGTCCCAGGGGGCGCGTCTACGAGCAGTACTTC. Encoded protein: CASSPRGRVYEQYF.

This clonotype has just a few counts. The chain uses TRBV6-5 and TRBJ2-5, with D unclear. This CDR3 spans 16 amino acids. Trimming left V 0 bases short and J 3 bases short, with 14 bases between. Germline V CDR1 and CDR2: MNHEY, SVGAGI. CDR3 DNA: TGTGCCAGCAGTTACTCGAATATCGGTTGGGAAGAGACCCAGTACTTC. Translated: CASSYSNIGWEETQYF.

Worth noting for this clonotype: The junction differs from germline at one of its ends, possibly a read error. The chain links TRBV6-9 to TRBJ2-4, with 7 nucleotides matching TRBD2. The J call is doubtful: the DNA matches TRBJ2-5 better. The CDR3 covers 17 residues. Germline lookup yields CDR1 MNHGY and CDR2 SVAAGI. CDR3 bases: TGTGCCAGCAGCCTGGGGACGGGGGGTCGAGCCCAAAAGACCCAGTACTTC. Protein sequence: CASSLGTGGRAQKTQYF.

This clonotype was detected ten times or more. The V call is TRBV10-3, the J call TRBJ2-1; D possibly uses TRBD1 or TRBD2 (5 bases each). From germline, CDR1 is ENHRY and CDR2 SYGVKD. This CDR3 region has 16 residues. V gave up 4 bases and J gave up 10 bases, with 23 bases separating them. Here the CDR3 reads CAISGPRGLGTYEQFF. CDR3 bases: TGTGCCATCAGTGGGCCTCGGGGCTTGGGGACCTACGAGCAGTTCTTC.

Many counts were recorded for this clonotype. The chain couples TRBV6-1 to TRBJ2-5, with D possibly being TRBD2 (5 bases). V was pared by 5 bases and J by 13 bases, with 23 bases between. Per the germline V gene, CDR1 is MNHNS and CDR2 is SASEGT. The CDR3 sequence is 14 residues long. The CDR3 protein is CASSLEDPEGRLYF. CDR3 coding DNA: TGTGCCAGCAGTCTGGAGGATCCTGAGGGTAGATTGTACTTC.

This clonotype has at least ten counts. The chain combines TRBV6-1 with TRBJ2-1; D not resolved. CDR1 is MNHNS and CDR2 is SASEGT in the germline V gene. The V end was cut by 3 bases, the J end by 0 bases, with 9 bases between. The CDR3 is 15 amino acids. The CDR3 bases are TGTGCCAGCAGTGATGGCGGCAGCTCCTACAATGAGCAGTTCTTC. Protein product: CASSDGGSSYNEQFF.

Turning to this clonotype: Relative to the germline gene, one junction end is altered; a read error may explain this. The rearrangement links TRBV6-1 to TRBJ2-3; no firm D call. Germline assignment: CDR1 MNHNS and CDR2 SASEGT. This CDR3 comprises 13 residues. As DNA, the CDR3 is TGTGCCAGCAGTCTGTTAGGCACAAATACGCAGTATTTC. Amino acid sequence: CASSLLGTNTQYF.

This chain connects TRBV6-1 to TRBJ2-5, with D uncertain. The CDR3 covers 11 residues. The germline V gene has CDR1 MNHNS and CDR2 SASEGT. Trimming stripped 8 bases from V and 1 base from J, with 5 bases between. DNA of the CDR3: TGTGCCAGCGGGATCCAAGAGACCCAGTACTTC. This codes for CASGIQETQYF.

The chain's CDR3 is CASSAGGGGLGGNEQFF. CDR3 nucleotide sequence: TGCGCCAGCAGTGCCGGGGGAGGGGGACTAGGGGGCAATGAGCAGTTCTTC. The rearrangement uses TRBV10-2 and TRBJ2-1, with 8 bases identical to TRBD2. Germline V gene data show CDR1 as WSHSY and CDR2 as SAAADI. This CDR3 is built from 17 residues. V was clipped by 4 bases and J by 6 bases; unmatched bases: 14.

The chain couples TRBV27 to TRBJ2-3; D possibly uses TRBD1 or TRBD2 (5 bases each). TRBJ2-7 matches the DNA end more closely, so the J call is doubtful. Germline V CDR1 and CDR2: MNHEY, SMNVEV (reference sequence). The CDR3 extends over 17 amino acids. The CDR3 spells CASSLNSGLWGKDTQYF. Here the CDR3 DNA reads TGTGCCAGCAGTTTGAATTCGGGGCTGTGGGGCAAAGATACGCAGTACTTC.

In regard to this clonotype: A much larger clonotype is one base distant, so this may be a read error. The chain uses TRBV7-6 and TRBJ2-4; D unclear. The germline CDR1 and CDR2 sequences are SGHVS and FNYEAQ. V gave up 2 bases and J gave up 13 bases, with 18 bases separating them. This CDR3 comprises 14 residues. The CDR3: CASSLSPRSGEQYF. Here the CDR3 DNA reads TGTGCCAGCAGCTTAAGCCCTAGGTCCGGTGAGCAGTACTTC.

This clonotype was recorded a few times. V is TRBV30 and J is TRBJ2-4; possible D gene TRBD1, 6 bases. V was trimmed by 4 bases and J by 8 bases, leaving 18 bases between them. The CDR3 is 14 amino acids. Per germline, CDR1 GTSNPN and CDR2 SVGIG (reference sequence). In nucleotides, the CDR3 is TGTGCCTGGACTCCGGACAGCAGTACGTACATTCAGTACTTC. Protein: CAWTPDSSTYIQYF.

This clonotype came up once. The CDR3 region is CASSPRGSGANVLTF. For the CDR3, the DNA is TGTGCCAGCAGTCCCAGGGGTTCTGGGGCCAACGTCCTGACTTTC. V gene TRBV27 combines with J gene TRBJ2-6, with D possibly matching TRBD1 (6 bases). V lost 5 bases to trimming and J lost 1 base, with 9 bases between them. Germline CDR1 is MNHEY and CDR2 is SMNVEV (reference sequence). This CDR3 comprises 15 residues.

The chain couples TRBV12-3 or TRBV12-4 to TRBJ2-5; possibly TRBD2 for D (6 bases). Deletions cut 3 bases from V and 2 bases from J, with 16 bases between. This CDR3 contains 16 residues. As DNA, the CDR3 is TGTGCCAGCAGTTTTAGGGCAGGGAGCGGGCAAGAGACCCAGTACTTC. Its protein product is CASSFRAGSGQETQYF.

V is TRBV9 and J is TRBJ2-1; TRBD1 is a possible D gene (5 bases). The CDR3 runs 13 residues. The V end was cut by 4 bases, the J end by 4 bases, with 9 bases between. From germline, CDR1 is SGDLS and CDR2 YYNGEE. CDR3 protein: CASSQGHYNEQFF. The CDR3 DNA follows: TGTGCCAGCAGCCAGGGCCATTACAATGAGCAGTTCTTC.

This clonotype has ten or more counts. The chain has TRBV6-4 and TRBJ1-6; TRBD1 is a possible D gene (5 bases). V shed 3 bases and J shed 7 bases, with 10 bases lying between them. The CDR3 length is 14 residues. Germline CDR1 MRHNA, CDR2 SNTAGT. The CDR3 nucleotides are TGTGCCAGCAGTGAACAGGAACTCAATTCACCCCTCCACTTT. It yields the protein CASSEQELNSPLHF.

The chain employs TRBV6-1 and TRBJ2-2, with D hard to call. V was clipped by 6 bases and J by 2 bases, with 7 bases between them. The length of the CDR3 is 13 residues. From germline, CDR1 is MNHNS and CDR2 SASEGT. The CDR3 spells CASRWGNTGELFF. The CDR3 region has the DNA TGTGCCAGCAGGTGGGGAAACACCGGGGAGCTGTTTTTT.

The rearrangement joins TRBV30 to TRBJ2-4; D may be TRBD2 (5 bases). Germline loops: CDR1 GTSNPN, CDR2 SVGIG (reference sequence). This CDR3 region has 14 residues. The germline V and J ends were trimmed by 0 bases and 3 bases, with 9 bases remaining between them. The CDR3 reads CAWSVPGYKNIQYF. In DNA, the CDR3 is TGTGCCTGGAGTGTGCCGGGGTACAAAAACATTCAGTACTTC.

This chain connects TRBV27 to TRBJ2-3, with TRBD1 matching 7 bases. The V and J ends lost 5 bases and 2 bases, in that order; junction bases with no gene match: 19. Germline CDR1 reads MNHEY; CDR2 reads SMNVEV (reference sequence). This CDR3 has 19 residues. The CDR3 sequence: CASSTQFAIPGQLTDTQYF. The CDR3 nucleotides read TGTGCCAGCAGTACCCAATTCGCGATACCGGGACAGCTCACAGATACGCAGTATTTT.

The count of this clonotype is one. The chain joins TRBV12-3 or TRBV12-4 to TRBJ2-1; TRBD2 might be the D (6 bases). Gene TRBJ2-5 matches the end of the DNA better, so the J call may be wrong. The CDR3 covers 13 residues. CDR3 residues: CASTRAGGETQYF. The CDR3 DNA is TGTGCCAGCACCCGGGCCGGGGGTGAGACCCAGTACTTC.

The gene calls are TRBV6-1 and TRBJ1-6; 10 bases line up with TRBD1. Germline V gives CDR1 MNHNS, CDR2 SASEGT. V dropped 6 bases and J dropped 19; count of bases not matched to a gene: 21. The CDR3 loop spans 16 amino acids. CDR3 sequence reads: CASSLPGQGTRYEQHF. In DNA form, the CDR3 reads TGTGCCAGCAGCCTCCCGGGACAGGGGACTCGCTACGAGCAGCACTTT.